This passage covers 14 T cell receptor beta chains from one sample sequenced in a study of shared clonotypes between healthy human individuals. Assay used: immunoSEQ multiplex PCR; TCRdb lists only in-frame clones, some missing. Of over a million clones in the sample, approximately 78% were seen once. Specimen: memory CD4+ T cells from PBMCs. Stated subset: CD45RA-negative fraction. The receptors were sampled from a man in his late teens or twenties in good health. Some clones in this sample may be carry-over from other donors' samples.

CDR3 amino acids: CASAQGPNQPQHF. As DNA, the CDR3 is TGCGCCAGCGCGCAGGGGCCCAATCAGCCCCAGCATTTT. The genes are TRBV5-1 and TRBJ1-5; tentatively, D is TRBD1 (6 bases). The CDR3 is 13 amino acids. Germline CDR1 and CDR2: SGHRS and YFSETQ. The ends were cut back, 7 bases at V and 3 bases at J, with 11 bases in the middle.

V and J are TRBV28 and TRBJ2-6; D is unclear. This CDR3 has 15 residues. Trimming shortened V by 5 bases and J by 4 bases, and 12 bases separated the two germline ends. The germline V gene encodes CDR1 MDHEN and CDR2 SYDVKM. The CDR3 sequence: CASSLMTPGANVLTF. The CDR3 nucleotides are TGTGCCAGCAGTCTTATGACCCCCGGGGCCAACGTCCTGACTTTC. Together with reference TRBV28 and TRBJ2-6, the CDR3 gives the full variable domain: DVKVTQSSRYLVKRTGEKVFLECVQDMDHENMFWYRQDPGLGLRLIYFSYDVKMKEKGDIPEGYSVSREKKERFSLILESASTNQTSMYLCASSLMTPGANVLTFGAGSRLTVL.

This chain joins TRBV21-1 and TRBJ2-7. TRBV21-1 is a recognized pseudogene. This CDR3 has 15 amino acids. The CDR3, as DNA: TGTGCCAGCAGCACACATCCTCAGACGGGCTGGGAGCAGTACTTC. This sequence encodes CASSTHPQTGWEQYF.

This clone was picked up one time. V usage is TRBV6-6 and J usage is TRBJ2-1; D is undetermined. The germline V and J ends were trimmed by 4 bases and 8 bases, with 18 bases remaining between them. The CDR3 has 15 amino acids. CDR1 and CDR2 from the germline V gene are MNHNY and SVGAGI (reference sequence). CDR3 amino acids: CASSSARTPLDEQFF. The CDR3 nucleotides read TGTGCCAGCAGTTCCGCCAGGACGCCTCTGGATGAGCAGTTCTTC.

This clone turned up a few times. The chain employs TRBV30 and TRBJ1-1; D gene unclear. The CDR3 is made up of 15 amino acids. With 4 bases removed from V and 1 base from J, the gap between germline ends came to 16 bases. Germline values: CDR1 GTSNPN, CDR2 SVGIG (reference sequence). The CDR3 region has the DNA TGTGCCTGGAAGGTTATAGCGATGGGGAACACTGAAGCTTTCTTT. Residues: CAWKVIAMGNTEAFF.

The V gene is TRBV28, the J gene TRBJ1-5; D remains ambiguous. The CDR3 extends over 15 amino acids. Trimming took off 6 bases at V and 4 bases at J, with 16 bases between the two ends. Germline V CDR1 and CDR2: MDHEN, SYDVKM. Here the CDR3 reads CASSDLSSRNQPQHF. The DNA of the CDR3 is TGTGCCAGCAGCGATCTCAGCAGCCGTAATCAGCCCCAGCATTTT.

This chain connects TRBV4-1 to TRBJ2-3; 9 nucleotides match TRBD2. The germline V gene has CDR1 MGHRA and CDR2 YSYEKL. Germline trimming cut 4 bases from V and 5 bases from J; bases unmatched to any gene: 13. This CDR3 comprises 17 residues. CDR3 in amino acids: CASSPTLIAGAIDTQYF. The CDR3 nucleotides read TGCGCCAGCAGCCCAACTCTCATAGCGGGAGCAATAGATACGCAGTATTTT.

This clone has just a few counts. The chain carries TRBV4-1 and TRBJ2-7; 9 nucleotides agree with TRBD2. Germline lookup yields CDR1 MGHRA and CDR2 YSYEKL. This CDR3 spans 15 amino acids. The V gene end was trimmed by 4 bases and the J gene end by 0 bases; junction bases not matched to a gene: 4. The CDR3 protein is CASSRLSGSSYEQYF. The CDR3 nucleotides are TGCGCCAGCAGCCGACTTAGCGGGAGCTCCTACGAGCAGTACTTC.

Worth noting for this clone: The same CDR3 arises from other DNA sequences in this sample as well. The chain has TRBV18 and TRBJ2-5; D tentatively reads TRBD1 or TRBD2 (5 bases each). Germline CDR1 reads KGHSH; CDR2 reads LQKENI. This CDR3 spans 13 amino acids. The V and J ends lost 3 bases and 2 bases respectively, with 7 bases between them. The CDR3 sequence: CASSPGTQETQYF. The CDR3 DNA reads TGTGCCAGCTCACCCGGGACGCAAGAGACCCAGTACTTC.

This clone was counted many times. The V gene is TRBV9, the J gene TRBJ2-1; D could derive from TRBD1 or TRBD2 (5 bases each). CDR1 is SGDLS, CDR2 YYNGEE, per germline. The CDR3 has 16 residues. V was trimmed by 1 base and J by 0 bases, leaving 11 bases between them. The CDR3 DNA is TGTGCCAGCAGCGTATACCCAGGGAGCTCCTACAATGAGCAGTTCTTC. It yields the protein CASSVYPGSSYNEQFF.

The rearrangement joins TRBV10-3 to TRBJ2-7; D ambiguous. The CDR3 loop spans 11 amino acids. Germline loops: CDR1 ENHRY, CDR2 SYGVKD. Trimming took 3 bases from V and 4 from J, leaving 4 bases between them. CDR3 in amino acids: CAISEVYEQYF. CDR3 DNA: TGTGCCATCAGTGAAGTTTACGAGCAGTACTTC.

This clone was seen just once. CDR3 protein: CAWRAPEGTEAFF. CDR3 DNA: TGTGCCTGGAGAGCACCGGAAGGGACTGAAGCTTTCTTT. This chain uses TRBV30 with TRBJ1-1, with D hard to call. V was clipped by 3 bases and J by 5 bases, with 13 bases between them. The CDR3 spans 13 residues. CDR1 is GTSNPN, CDR2 SVGIG, per germline (reference sequence).

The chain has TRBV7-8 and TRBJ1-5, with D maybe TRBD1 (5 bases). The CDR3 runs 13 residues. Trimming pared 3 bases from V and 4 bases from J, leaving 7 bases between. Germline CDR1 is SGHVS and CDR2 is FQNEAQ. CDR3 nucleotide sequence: TGTGCCAGCAGCTTCCGACAGAATCAGCCCCAGCATTTT. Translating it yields CASSFRQNQPQHF.

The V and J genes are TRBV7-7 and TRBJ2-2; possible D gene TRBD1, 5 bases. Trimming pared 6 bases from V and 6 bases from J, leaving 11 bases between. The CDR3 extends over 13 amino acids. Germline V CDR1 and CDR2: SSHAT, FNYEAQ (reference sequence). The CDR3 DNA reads TGTGCCAGCAGGGACACCTCGGCCGGGGAGCTGTTTTTT. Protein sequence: CASRDTSAGELFF.